This entry lists 27 T cell receptor beta chains sequenced from one sample in a study of response to subunit inactivated influenza vaccine. TCRdb re-called the RT-PCR reads through MiXCR, storing one row per CDR3 protein. The sample yields around 520,000 distinct CDR3 sequences, 12% seen once. The sample consisted of PBMCs from blood, taken on the day of vaccination. These receptors all stem from a man between 45 and 60 years old who received an inactivated influenza vaccine.

J is TRBJ2-7 and V is TRBV7-2; 8 bases are shared with TRBD1. Germline V gene sequence: CDR1 SGHTA, CDR2 FQGNSA. V trimming: 5 bases; J trimming: 5 bases; junction bases outside the gene matches: 8. CDR3 length: 14 amino acids. The CDR3 DNA sequence: TGTGCCAGCAGCGCGACAGGGGAGATCGACGAGCAGTACTTC. This encodes CASSATGEIDEQYF.

The sample holds a few counts of this clonotype. The gene calls are TRBV29-1 and TRBJ1-4; 7 bases are a match to TRBD1. Germline V gene data show CDR1 as SQVTM and CDR2 as ANQGSEA. With V trimmed by 4 bases and J by 8 bases, 10 bases remained unmatched. This CDR3 contains 14 residues. The CDR3 sequence is CSVGGDRYAEKLFF. The CDR3 DNA follows: TGCAGCGTTGGCGGGGACAGATATGCCGAAAAACTGTTTTTT.

This clonotype was counted only a few times. The genes are TRBV29-1 and TRBJ2-1; 7 bases map to TRBD2. Germline loops: CDR1 SQVTM, CDR2 ANQGSEA. This CDR3 contains 13 residues. J was trimmed by 7 bases and V by 7 bases; bases with no gene match: 10. This chain's CDR3 is CSAGTNSGNEQFF. The CDR3 DNA is TGCAGCGCCGGGACTAATTCAGGGAATGAGCAGTTCTTC.

This clonotype has just a few counts. This chain links TRBV28 with TRBJ1-4; no firm D call. CDR1 and CDR2 from the germline V gene are MDHEN and SYDVKM. This CDR3 contains 16 residues. With 4 bases removed from V and 3 bases from J, the gap between germline ends came to 15 bases. CDR3 DNA: TGTGCCAGCAGTTCCACCGCGGACCAATCTAATGAAAAACTGTTTTTT. Protein: CASSSTADQSNEKLFF.

This clonotype came up a few times. CDR3 DNA sequence: TGTGCCAGCAGCTTGGAACGGGGGCAAGATACGCAGTATTTT. The encoded protein is CASSLERGQDTQYF. This sequence joins TRBV11-2 and TRBJ2-3, with D perhaps TRBD1 or TRBD2 (6 bases each). V was clipped by 3 bases and J by 5 bases, with 12 bases between them. This CDR3 spans 14 amino acids. Germline-derived CDR1 and CDR2 are SGHAT and FQNNGV.

This chain connects TRBV28 to TRBJ2-4, with 9 bases matching TRBD2. Losses at the gene ends were 3 bases for V and 7 bases for J; bases not matched to a gene: 10. CDR3 length equals 16 residues. Looked up from germline, CDR1 is MDHEN and CDR2 is SYDVKM. The CDR3 sequence is CASSFDQRGAGNIQYF. The DNA for the CDR3 is TGTGCCAGCAGTTTCGACCAGCGGGGGGCAGGTAACATTCAGTACTTC.

This clonotype was seen ten or more times. V is TRBV29-1 and J is TRBJ2-5; 8 bases are a match to TRBD1. After removal of 7 bases from V and 2 bases from J, the junction contained 9 bases not matched to a gene. Germline V gene lookup returns CDR1 SQVTM and CDR2 ANQGSEA. This CDR3 comprises 14 residues. The CDR3 DNA sequence: TGCAGCGGATCCGAGACAGGGGCACAAGAGACCCAGTACTTC. Its translation: CSGSETGAQETQYF.

This clonotype occurred a few times. This sequence joins TRBV24-1 and TRBJ2-3, with D unclear. The V and J ends lost 3 bases and 10 bases respectively, with 13 bases between them. The germline CDR1 and CDR2 sequences are KGHDR and SFDVKD. The CDR3 loop spans 13 amino acids. The CDR3 here is CATSDIPSQPQYF. The DNA for the CDR3 is TGTGCCACCAGTGATATTCCCTCCCAGCCGCAGTATTTT.

The chain combines TRBV4-2 with TRBJ2-4, with D unresolved. The CDR3 contains 17 residues. Germline CDR1 is LGHNA and CDR2 is YNFKEQ. Trimming left V 4 bases short and J 1 base short, with 17 bases between. In DNA, the CDR3 is TGTGCCAGCAGCCCCGACGGAGACATGGGGGCCAAAAACATTCAGTACTTC. Translation gives CASSPDGDMGAKNIQYF.

The chain has TRBV5-6 and TRBJ2-7; 10 nucleotides match TRBD2. V lost 3 bases, J lost 2 bases, and 8 bases stayed unmatched. Germline V gene sequence: CDR1 SGHDT, CDR2 YYEEEE. This CDR3 is 16 amino acids long. This CDR3 reads CASSYGASGGTYEQYF. The DNA of the CDR3 is TGTGCCAGCAGCTATGGGGCTAGCGGGGGCACCTACGAGCAGTACTTC.

The chain links TRBV29-1 to TRBJ2-5; D may be TRBD1 (5 bases). The CDR3 contains 13 residues. CDR1 SQVTM and CDR2 ANQGSEA come from the germline V gene. The germline V and J ends were trimmed by 3 bases and 3 bases, with 11 bases remaining between them. CDR3 sequence reads: CSVDATAEETQYF. The CDR3 DNA reads as TGCAGCGTTGATGCGACAGCAGAAGAGACCCAGTACTTC.

This clonotype was recorded at least ten times. This sequence joins TRBV6-6 and TRBJ2-2, with TRBD2 as a possible D gene (5 bases). The CDR3 runs to 14 residues. Germline CDR1 MNHNY, CDR2 SVGAGI (reference sequence). V was cut by 6 bases and J by 6 bases, with 14 bases left in between. The CDR3 loop reads CASRRESFAGELFF. The CDR3 DNA follows: TGTGCCAGCAGGAGGGAGAGTTTCGCCGGGGAGCTGTTTTTT.

The CDR3 is CASRLPGQGSTGELFF. The CDR3 nucleotides are TGTGCCAGCAGATTACCGGGACAGGGCTCCACCGGGGAGCTGTTTTTT. This sequence joins TRBV5-5 and TRBJ2-2, with 9 nucleotides matching TRBD1. The CDR3 has 16 amino acids. The V gene's germline CDR1 is SGHKS and CDR2 YYEKEE (reference sequence). V shed 5 bases, J shed 4 bases, and the junction held 9 bases outside the gene matches.

J is TRBJ1-4 and V is TRBV9, with D possibly being TRBD1 (5 bases). The germline gives CDR1 SGDLS, CDR2 YYNGEE. The CDR3 is 15 residues long. The ends were cut back, 4 bases at V and 3 bases at J, with 13 bases in the middle. The CDR3 protein is CASSPGGAANEKLFF. For the CDR3, the DNA is TGTGCCAGCAGCCCAGGAGGGGCCGCTAATGAAAAACTGTTTTTT.

The table lists this clonotype with many counts. The rearrangement uses TRBV28 and TRBJ1-4; 7 positions match TRBD1. CDR1 and CDR2 from the germline V gene are MDHEN and SYDVKM. J lost 0 bases, V lost 5 bases, and 3 bases had no gene match. This CDR3 is 15 amino acids long. The CDR3 region is CASSDRVPTNEKLFF. For the CDR3, the DNA is TGTGCCAGCAGTGACAGGGTCCCAACTAATGAAAAACTGTTTTTT. Full variable domain (rest looked up from reference TRBV28 and TRBJ1-4): DVKVTQSSRYLVKRTGEKVFLECVQDMDHENMFWYRQDPGLGLRLIYFSYDVKMKEKGDIPEGYSVSREKKERFSLILESASTNQTSMYLCASSDRVPTNEKLFFGSGTQLSVL.

This clonotype was detected only a few times. One end of the junction is discordant with germline, which a read error may explain. This chain joins TRBV5-1 and TRBJ1-1; maybe TRBD1 (6 bases). CDR1 is SGHRS, CDR2 YFSETQ, per germline. The CDR3 runs to 14 residues. DNA for the CDR3: TGCGCCAGCAGGTTGGGGGCTGGTAACACTGAAGCTTTCTTT. Amino acid sequence: CASRLGAGNTEAFF.

This clonotype has just a few counts. V and J are TRBV5-6 and TRBJ2-7; TRBD2 is a possible D gene (5 bases). The CDR3 covers 13 residues. Germline V gives CDR1 SGHDT, CDR2 YYEEEE. Trimming removed 1 base at V and 6 bases at J, with 11 bases between. DNA for the CDR3: TGTGCCAGCAGCTTGCGGGGTGCGGGCGAGCAGTACTTC. Its protein product is CASSLRGAGEQYF.

V is TRBV5-8 and J is TRBJ2-3; 13 bases align to TRBD2. The V and J ends lost 3 bases and 5 bases, in that order; junction bases with no gene match: 6. Germline V gene data show CDR1 as SGHTS and CDR2 as YDEGEE. The CDR3 loop spans 16 amino acids. This CDR3 is CASSSGLAGVVDTQYF. CDR3 bases: TGTGCCAGCAGCTCAGGACTAGCGGGAGTGGTAGATACGCAGTATTTT. Supplemented by reference TRBV5-8 and TRBJ2-3, the full variable domain reads EAGVTQSPTHLIKTRGQQATLRCSPISGHTSVYWYQQALGLGLQFLLWYDEGEERNRGNFPPRFSGRQFPNYSSELNVNALELEDSALYLCASSSGLAGVVDTQYFGPGTRLTVL.

This clonotype was found a few times. This chain connects TRBV24-1 to TRBJ2-5; TRBD1 agrees at 7 bases. Trimming took 4 bases from V and 2 from J; bases not matched to a gene: 9. Germline CDR1 reads KGHDR; CDR2 reads SFDVKD. This CDR3 contains 16 residues. CDR3 in amino acids: CATSDPGDRIQETQYF. The CDR3 nucleotides read TGTGCCACCAGTGACCCTGGGGACAGAATTCAAGAGACCCAGTACTTC.

This clonotype was detected a few times. This chain connects TRBV28 to TRBJ2-3; D is unclear. The CDR3 runs to 16 residues. V shed 5 bases and J shed 1 base, with 16 bases lying between them. Germline CDR1 is MDHEN and CDR2 is SYDVKM. CDR3 residues: CASSPPAQTRTDTQYF. The CDR3 DNA is TGTGCCAGCAGTCCCCCGGCCCAGACCCGCACAGATACGCAGTATTTT. The complete variable domain, with remaining parts taken from reference TRBV28 and TRBJ2-3, reads DVKVTQSSRYLVKRTGEKVFLECVQDMDHENMFWYRQDPGLGLRLIYFSYDVKMKEKGDIPEGYSVSREKKERFSLILESASTNQTSMYLCASSPPAQTRTDTQYFGPGTRLTVL.

This clonotype was detected a few times. This chain links TRBV9 with TRBJ2-3; 7 bases line up with TRBD1. The CDR3 contains 16 residues. V gave up 4 bases and J gave up 2 bases; unmatched junction bases: 10. CDR1 and CDR2 (germline): SGDLS, YYNGEE. The CDR3: CASSPLRDSFTDTQYF. Here the CDR3 DNA reads TGTGCCAGCAGCCCACTCCGGGACAGCTTCACAGATACGCAGTATTTT. The full variable domain, with the rest looked up from reference TRBV9 and TRBJ2-3, is DSGVTQTPKHLITATGQRVTLRCSPRSGDLSVYWYQQSLDQGLQFLIQYYNGEERAKGNILERFSAQQFPDLHSELNLSSLELGDSALYFCASSPLRDSFTDTQYFGPGTRLTVL.

J is TRBJ2-3 and V is TRBV10-2; no clear D gene. Looked up from germline, CDR1 is WSHSY and CDR2 is SAAADI. CDR3 length: 13 amino acids. Trimming removed 8 bases at V and 6 bases at J, with 15 bases between. For the CDR3, the DNA is TGCGCCAGCGGGTCCGATCTTAAGGATACGCAGTATTTT. This sequence encodes CASGSDLKDTQYF.

This clonotype was detected only a few times. The rearrangement uses TRBV21-1 and TRBJ2-2; TRBD1, the D gene given by the table, was not confirmed from the DNA. TRBV21-1 is a known pseudogene. There are 16 residues in the CDR3. The DNA of the CDR3 is TGTGCCAGCAGCATTAAGGGACAGGGATTGACCGGGGAGCTGTTTTTT. This encodes CASSIKGQGLTGELFF.

The DNA of the CDR3 is TGTGCCAGCAGTTTTACGAGTCTAAGCAATCAGCCCCAGCATTTT. Translated, it gives CASSFTSLSNQPQHF. The V and J genes are TRBV28 and TRBJ1-5, with D unclear. The CDR3 loop spans 15 amino acids. Per the germline V gene, CDR1 is MDHEN and CDR2 is SYDVKM. Deletions cut 3 bases from V and 1 base from J, with 10 bases between.

This clonotype was detected only a few times. This chain joins TRBV6-2 or TRBV6-3 and TRBJ2-2; the D is unclear. CDR3 size: 15 residues. Looked up from germline, CDR1 is MNHEY and CDR2 is SVGEGT. V was cut by 1 base and J by 5 bases, with 11 bases left in between. CDR3 sequence: CASSYWDEKTGELFF. The CDR3 nucleotides read TGTGCCAGCAGTTACTGGGATGAGAAAACCGGGGAGCTGTTTTTT.

This clonotype has a count of ten or more. The rearrangement links TRBV25-1 to TRBJ2-1; possibly TRBD1 or TRBD2 for D (5 bases each). CDR1 is MGHDK and CDR2 is SYGVNS in the germline V gene. The CDR3 covers 17 residues. Trimming removed 1 base from V and 1 base from J, with 14 bases in between. Written as DNA, the CDR3 is TGTGCCAGCAGTGAATCTTGGGGCGGGCGTTCCTACAATGAGCAGTTCTTC. Translating it yields CASSESWGGRSYNEQFF. The entire variable domain, with the rest obtained from reference TRBV25-1 and TRBJ2-1, is as follows: EADIYQTPRYLVIGTGKKITLECSQTMGHDKMYWYQQDPGMELHLIHYSYGVNSTEKGDLSSESTVSRIRTEHFPLTLESARPSHTSQYLCASSESWGGRSYNEQFFGPGTRLTVL.

This clonotype was found a few times. This chain joins TRBV29-1 and TRBJ2-5; 7 bases are shared with TRBD1. From germline, CDR1 is SQVTM and CDR2 ANQGSEA. V lost 7 bases and J lost 5; bases outside the gene matches: 10. The CDR3 is 13 amino acids. CDR3 protein: CSARLGGSETQYF. Here the CDR3 DNA reads TGCAGCGCCCGGCTAGGGGGCTCGGAGACCCAGTACTTC.